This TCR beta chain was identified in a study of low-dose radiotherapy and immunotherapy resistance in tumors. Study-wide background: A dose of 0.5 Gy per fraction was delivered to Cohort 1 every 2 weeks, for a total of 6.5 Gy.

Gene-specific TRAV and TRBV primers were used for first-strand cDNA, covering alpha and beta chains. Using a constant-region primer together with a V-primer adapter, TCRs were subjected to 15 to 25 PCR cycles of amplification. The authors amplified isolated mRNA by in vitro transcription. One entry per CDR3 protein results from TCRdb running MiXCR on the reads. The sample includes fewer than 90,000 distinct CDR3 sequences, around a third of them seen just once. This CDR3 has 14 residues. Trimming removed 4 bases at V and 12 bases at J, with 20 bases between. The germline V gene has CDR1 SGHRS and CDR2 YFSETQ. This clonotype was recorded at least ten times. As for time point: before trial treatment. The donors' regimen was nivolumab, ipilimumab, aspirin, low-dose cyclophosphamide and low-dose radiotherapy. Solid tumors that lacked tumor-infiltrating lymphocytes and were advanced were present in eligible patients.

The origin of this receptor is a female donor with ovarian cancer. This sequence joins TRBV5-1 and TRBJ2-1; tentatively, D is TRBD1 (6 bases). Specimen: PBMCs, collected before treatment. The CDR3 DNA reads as TGCGCCAGCAGCCCTTCGCTAGGGGGTGGCGGGCAGTTCTTC. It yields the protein CASSPSLGGGGQFF.